The entry below describes one T cell receptor (beta chain). Its target is not known. 5'RACE template switching with UMIs produced the TCR beta cDNA. TCRdb reanalyzed the 5' RACE reads and collapses them to one entry per CDR3 protein, without DNA. Its listing shows 300,000 to 450,000 distinct CDR3 sequences. This entry comes from a study of T cells expressing NK-cell markers. Study-wide background: HCMV seropositivity characterized most of the eight sequenced donors, and seronegativity one. Whole-study findings and limits: These clonotypes, the leaders elsewhere, also led the CD3+CD56-NKG2C+ fraction in a handful of donors. As a fraction of CD8+ T cells, dominant NKG2C+ clonotypes reached about 1.0-7.0% in 5 to 7 donors.

Germline loops: CDR1 SGHVS, CDR2 FNYEAQ. The CDR3 is 15 residues long. The chain recombines TRBV7-6 with TRBJ1-3; TCRdb's D call, TRBD1, is unchecked because there is no DNA. The specimen was blood T cells: a sorted CD56 or NKG2C T cell subset, CD4+ or CD8+ T cells, or bulk PBMC T cells (not recorded which). The origin of this receptor is a man aged 18 to 69 in good health. CDR3: CASSRQGELGNTIYF.